This T cell receptor beta chain was sequenced in a study of T cells in tumors after PD-1 blockade. Background on the study: Some patients also took daily vismodegib 150 mg during anti-PD-1 treatment. On average, peripheral blood gave over 95,000 TCR templates and 33,000 or so unique clonotypes. General study results and limits: Peripheral recruitment is suggested, as some novel exhausted tumor clones were in pre-treatment blood.

A note on this clone: Its antigen is still unknown.

The CDR3 is 15 residues long. V was trimmed by 3 bases and J by 0 bases, leaving 12 bases between them. Germline V gene lookup returns CDR1 SNHLY and CDR2 FYNNEI. Sequencing was performed with immunoSEQ multiplex PCR; in TCRdb, only in-frame clones are kept and a portion is missing. This table holds about 25,000 clones, over 80% found once. J is TRBJ2-7 and V is TRBV2; D is perhaps TRBD2 (5 bases). The sequence was obtained from a human donor with basal cell carcinoma. Sample: PBMCs, taken after anti-PD-1 treatment. The CDR3 sequence is CASSDTLASSYEQYF. The DNA for the CDR3 is TGTGCCAGCAGTGATACTCTAGCCTCCTCCTACGAGCAGTACTTC.